This T cell receptor beta chain was sequenced for a study of glioma-infiltrating T cells after dendritic cell vaccination. Specified time point: after dendritic cell vaccination, including at tumor progression/relapse. Generated by immunoSEQ multiplex PCR, the TCRdb table keeps only in-frame clones and is missing some. The table has some 90,000 clones, about 81% seen once. The germline V and J ends were trimmed by 7 bases and 5 bases, with 14 bases remaining between them. Germline loops: CDR1 SNHLY, CDR2 FYNNEI. The CDR3 spans 13 residues. The TCR was taken from a human donor with glioblastoma. This specimen consisted of blood, obtained after dendritic cell vaccination. The chain uses TRBV2 and TRBJ2-5; D might be TRBD2 (6 bases). As DNA, the CDR3 is TGTGCCAGCATACCGGGAGAGGTGGAGACCCAGTACTTC. As protein: CASIPGEVETQYF.